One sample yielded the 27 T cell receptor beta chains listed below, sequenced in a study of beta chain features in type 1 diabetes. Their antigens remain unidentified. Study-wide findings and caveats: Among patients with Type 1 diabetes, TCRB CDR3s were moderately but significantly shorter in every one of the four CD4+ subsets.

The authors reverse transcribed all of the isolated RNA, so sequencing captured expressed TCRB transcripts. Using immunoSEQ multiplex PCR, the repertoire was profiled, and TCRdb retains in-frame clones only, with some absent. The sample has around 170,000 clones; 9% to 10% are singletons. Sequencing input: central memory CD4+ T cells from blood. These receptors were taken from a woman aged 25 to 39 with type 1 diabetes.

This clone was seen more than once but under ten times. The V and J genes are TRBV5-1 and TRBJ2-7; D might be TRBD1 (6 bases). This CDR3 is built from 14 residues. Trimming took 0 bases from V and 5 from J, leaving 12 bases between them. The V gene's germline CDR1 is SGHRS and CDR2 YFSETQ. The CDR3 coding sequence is TGCGCCAGCAGCTTGGTACCAGGGGACGACGAGCAGTACTTC. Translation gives CASSLVPGDDEQYF.

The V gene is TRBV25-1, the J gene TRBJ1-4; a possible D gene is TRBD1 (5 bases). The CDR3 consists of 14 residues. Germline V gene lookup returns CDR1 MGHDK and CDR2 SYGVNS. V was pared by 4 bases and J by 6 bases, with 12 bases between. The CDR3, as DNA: TGTGCCAGCAGTGGGGATCAGGGCGATGAAAAACTGTTTTTT. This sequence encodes CASSGDQGDEKLFF.

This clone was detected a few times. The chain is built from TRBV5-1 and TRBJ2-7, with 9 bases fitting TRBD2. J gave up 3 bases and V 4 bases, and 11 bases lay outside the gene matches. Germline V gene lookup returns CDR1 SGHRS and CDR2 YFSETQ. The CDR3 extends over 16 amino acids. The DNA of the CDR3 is TGCGCCAGCAGCCCTTACTCTAGCGGGACGAACTACGAGCAGTACTTC. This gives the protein CASSPYSSGTNYEQYF.

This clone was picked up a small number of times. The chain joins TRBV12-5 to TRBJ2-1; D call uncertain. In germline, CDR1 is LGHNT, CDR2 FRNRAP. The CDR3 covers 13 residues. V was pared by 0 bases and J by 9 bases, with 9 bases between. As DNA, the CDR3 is TGTGCTAGTGGTTTGGTACACCCGGGTGAGCAGTTCTTC. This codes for CASGLVHPGEQFF.

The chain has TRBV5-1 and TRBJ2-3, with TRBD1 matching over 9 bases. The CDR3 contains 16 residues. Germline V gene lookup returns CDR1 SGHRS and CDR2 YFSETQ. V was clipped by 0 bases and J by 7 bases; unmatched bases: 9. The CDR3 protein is CASSLAGTGSLNTQYF. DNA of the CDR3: TGCGCCAGCAGCTTGGCCGGGACAGGGAGCTTGAATACGCAGTATTTT. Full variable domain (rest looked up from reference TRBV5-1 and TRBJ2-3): KAGVTQTPRYLIKTRGQQVTLSCSPISGHRSVSWYQQTPGQGLQFLFEYFSETQRNKGNFPGRFSGRQFSNSRSEMNVSTLELGDSALYLCASSLAGTGSLNTQYFGPGTRLTVL.

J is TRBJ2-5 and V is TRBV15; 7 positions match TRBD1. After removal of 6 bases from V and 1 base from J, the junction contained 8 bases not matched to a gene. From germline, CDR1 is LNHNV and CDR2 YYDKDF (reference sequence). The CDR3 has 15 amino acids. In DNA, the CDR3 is TGTGCCACCAGTCTTACGACAGGGACCCAAGAGACCCAGTACTTC. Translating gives CATSLTTGTQETQYF.

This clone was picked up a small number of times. CDR3 sequence: CASSYRERPDEQYF. The CDR3 DNA reads as TGTGCCAGCAGTTACCGGGAACGGCCCGACGAGCAGTACTTC. This chain connects TRBV6-5 to TRBJ2-7, with D possibly TRBD2 on 5 matching bases. Germline CDR1 MNHEY, CDR2 SVGAGI. CDR3 length: 14 residues. The germline V and J ends were trimmed by 2 bases and 5 bases, with 13 bases remaining between them.

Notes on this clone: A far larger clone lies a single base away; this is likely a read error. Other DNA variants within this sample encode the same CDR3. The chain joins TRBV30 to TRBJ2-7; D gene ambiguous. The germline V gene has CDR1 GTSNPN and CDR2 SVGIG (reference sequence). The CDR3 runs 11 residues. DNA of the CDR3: TGTGCGTGGAGTGTGGCATACGAGCAGTACTTC. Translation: CAWSVAYEQYF.

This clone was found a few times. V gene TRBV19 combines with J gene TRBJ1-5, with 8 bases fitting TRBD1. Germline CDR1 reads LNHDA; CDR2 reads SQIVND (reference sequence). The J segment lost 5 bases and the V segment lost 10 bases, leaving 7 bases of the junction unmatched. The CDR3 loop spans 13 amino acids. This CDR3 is CAISDRDHQPQHF. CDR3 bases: TGTGCCATCTCGGACAGGGATCATCAGCCCCAGCATTTT.

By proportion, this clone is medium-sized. CDR3 sequence: CASSQRTGLQETQYF. The CDR3 DNA reads TGTGCCAGCAGTCAGCGGACAGGCCTACAAGAGACCCAGTACTTC. V usage is TRBV28 and J usage is TRBJ2-5; 7 bases are shared with TRBD1. The CDR3 has 15 amino acids. Germline CDR1 MDHEN, CDR2 SYDVKM. Trimming removed 5 bases from V and 2 bases from J; junction bases left unmatched: 8. Looking up the rest from reference TRBV28 and TRBJ2-5 gives the full variable domain: DVKVTQSSRYLVKRTGEKVFLECVQDMDHENMFWYRQDPGLGLRLIYFSYDVKMKEKGDIPEGYSVSREKKERFSLILESASTNQTSMYLCASSQRTGLQETQYFGPGTRLLVL.

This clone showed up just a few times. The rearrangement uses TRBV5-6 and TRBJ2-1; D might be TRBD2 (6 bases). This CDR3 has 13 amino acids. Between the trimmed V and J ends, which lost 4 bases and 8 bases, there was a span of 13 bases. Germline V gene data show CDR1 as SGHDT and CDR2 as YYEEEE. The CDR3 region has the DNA TGTGCCAGCAGCGCGGGACGAGGGGATGAGCAGTTCTTC. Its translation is CASSAGRGDEQFF. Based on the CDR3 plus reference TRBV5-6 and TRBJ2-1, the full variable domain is DAGVTQSPTHLIKTRGQQVTLRCSPKSGHDTVSWYQQALGQGPQFIFQYYEEEERQRGNFPDRFSGHQFPNYSSELNVNALLLGDSALYLCASSAGRGDEQFFGPGTRLTVL.

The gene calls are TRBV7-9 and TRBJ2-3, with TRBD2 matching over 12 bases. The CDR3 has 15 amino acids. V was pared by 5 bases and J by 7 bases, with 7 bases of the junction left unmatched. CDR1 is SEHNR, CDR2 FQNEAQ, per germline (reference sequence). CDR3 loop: CASSETSGSTHTQYF. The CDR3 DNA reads TGTGCCAGCAGCGAGACTAGCGGGAGTACCCATACGCAGTATTTT.

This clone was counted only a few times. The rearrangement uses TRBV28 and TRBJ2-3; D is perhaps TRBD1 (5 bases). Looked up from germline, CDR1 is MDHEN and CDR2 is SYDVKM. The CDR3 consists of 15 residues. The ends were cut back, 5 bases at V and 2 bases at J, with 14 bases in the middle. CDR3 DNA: TGTGCCAGCAGTCCCCGACAGCAAATCACAGATACGCAGTATTTT. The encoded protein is CASSPRQQITDTQYF.

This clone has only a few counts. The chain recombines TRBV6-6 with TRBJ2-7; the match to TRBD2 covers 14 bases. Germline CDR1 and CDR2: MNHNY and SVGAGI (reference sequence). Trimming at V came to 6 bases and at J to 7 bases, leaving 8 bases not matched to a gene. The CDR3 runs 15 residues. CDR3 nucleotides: TGTGCCAGCAGACCCGGGACTAGCGGGAGCAAAGAGCAGTACTTC. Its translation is CASRPGTSGSKEQYF.

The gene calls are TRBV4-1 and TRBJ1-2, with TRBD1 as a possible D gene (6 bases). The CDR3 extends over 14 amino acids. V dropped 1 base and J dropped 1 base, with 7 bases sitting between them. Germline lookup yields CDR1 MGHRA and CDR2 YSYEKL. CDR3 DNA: TGCGCCAGCAGCCAAGCACAGGGTAACTATGGCTACACCTTC. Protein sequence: CASSQAQGNYGYTF.

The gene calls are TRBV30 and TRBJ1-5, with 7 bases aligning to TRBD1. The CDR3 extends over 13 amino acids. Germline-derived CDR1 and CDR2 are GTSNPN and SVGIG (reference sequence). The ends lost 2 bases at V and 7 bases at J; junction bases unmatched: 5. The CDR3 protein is CAWSPTGWQPQHF. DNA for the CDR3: TGTGCCTGGAGTCCGACAGGGTGGCAGCCCCAGCATTTT.

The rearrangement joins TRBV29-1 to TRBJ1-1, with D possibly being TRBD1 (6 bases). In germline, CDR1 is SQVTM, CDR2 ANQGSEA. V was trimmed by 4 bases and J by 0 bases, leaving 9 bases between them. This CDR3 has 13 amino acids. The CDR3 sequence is CSVGRDMNTEAFF. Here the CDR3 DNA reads TGCAGCGTTGGACGGGACATGAACACTGAAGCTTTCTTT.

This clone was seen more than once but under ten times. DNA of the CDR3: TGTGCCAGCAGCTCCCAAGCGGGGGCCAATGAGCAGTTCTTC. Protein: CASSSQAGANEQFF. The rearrangement joins TRBV5-4 to TRBJ2-1, with 8 nucleotides matching TRBD2. This CDR3 is built from 14 residues. Germline CDR1 SGHNT, CDR2 YYREEE (reference sequence). J was trimmed by 6 bases and V by 3 bases; bases with no gene match: 5.

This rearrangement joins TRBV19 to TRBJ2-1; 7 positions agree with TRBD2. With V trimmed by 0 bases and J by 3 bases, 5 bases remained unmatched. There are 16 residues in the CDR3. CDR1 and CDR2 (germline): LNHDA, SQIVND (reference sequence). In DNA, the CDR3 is TGTGCCAGTAGTATAGACGGCGGGAGCTTCTACAATGAGCAGTTCTTC. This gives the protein CASSIDGGSFYNEQFF.

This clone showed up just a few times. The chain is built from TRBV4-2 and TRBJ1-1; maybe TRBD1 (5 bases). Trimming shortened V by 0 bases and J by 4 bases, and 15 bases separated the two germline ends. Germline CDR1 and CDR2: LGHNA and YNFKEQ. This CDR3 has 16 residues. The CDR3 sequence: CASSQDLNVGVTEAFF. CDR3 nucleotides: TGTGCCAGCAGCCAAGATCTTAATGTAGGGGTCACTGAAGCTTTCTTT.

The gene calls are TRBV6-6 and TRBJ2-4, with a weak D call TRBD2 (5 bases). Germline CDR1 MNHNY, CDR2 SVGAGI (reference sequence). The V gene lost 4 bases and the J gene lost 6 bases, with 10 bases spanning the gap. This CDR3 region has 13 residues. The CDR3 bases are TGTGCCAGCAGTTCCGGGAACCTAAACATTCAGTACTTC. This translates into CASSSGNLNIQYF.

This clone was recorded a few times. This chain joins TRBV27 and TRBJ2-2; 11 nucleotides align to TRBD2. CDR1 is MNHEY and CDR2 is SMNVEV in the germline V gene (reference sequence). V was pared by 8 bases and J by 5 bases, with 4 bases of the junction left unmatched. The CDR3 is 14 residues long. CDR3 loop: CASLGTSGTGELFF. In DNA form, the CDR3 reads TGTGCCAGCTTGGGGACTAGCGGTACCGGGGAGCTGTTTTTT.

CDR3 in DNA: TGTGCCTGGAGTGCAGGGGGAAGGGTAACTGAAGCTTTCTTT. This translates into CAWSAGGRVTEAFF. The chain combines TRBV30 with TRBJ1-1; the match to TRBD1 covers 7 bases. The CDR3 extends over 14 amino acids. CDR1 is GTSNPN, CDR2 SVGIG, per germline (reference sequence). J lost 5 bases, V lost 1 base, and 7 bases had no gene match.

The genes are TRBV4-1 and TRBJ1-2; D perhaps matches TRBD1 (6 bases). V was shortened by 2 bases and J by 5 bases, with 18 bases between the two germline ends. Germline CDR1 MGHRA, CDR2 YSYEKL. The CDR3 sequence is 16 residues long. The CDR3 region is CASSQRPGQLDYGYTF. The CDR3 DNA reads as TGCGCCAGCAGCCAACGCCCCGGACAGCTAGATTATGGCTACACCTTC.

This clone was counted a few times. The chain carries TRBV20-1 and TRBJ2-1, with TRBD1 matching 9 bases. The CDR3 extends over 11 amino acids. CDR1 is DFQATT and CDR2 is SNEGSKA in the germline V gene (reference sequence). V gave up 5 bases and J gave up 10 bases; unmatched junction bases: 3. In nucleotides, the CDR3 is TGCAGTGCTGGGACAGGGTGGGAGCAGTTCTTC. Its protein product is CSAGTGWEQFF.

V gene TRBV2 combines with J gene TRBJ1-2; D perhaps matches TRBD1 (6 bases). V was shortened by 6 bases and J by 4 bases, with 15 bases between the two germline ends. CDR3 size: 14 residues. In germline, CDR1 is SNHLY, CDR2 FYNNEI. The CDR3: CASSPRTEGYGYTF. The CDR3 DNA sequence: TGTGCCAGCAGCCCTCGGACAGAGGGCTATGGCTACACCTTC.

This chain's CDR3 is CASSPRDRDHGYTF. The CDR3 coding sequence is TGTGCCAGCTCACCACGGGACAGGGACCATGGCTACACCTTC. The chain uses TRBV18 and TRBJ1-2, with TRBD1 identical over 9 bases. CDR3 size: 14 residues. Trimming removed 1 base from V and 6 bases from J; junction bases left unmatched: 3. Germline V CDR1 and CDR2: KGHSH, LQKENI.